The T cell receptor beta chain under discussion was sequenced for a study of T cells expressing NK-cell markers. Study-wide context: Repertoires of TCR beta were obtained from T cells sorted as CD3+CD56+NKG2C+, CD3+CD56+NKG2C- and CD3+CD56-NKG2C+. With respect to HCMV, seven of the eight sequenced donors were seropositive, and one was seronegative.

Study-level results: Similarly, these clonotypes led the CD3+CD56-NKG2C+ fraction as well in a handful of donors.

Following a re-call of the 5' RACE reads, TCRdb has one entry per CDR3 protein and lacks DNA. Recorded here are about 460,000 distinct CDR3 sequences; the top ten clones represent over 1.1%. Details on this clonotype: Its antigen is not identified.

Germline assignment: CDR1 MNHNS and CDR2 SASEGT. This CDR3 is built from 13 residues. Input material: blood T cells: a sorted CD56 or NKG2C T cell subset, CD4+ or CD8+ T cells, or bulk PBMC T cells (not recorded which). The genes are TRBV6-1 and TRBJ2-1; with no DNA, the TCRdb D assignment of TRBD2 cannot be verified. The receptor's source is a woman aged 50 to 65 in good health. CDR3 amino acids: CASWGLAGSEQFF.